The 4 T cell receptor beta chains below all came from one sample that was sequenced in a study of blood T cell repertoires in COVID-19. Profiled with immunoSEQ multiplex PCR; TCRdb holds only in-frame clones, not every one. The sample has 150,000 or so clones, more than 75% seen once. The specimen sequenced was PBMCs or T cells enriched from blood (not recorded which). The receptor source for this set is a woman aged 45-65 years who had recovered from COVID-19.

CDR3 DNA sequence: TGTGCCAGCAGACGGGACAGGGGTGGTTCACCCCTCCACTTT. Translated: CASRRDRGGSPLHF. This sequence joins TRBV6-5 and TRBJ1-6, with TRBD1 identical over 10 bases. The CDR3 contains 14 residues. Germline V CDR1 and CDR2: MNHEY, SVGAGI. J gave up 9 bases and V 6 bases, and 5 bases lay outside the gene matches.

The V gene is TRBV5-1, the J gene TRBJ2-7, with 10 bases lining up with TRBD1. CDR1 and CDR2 (germline): SGHRS, YFSETQ. The CDR3 is 15 residues long. V shed 4 bases, J shed 3 bases, and the junction held 7 bases outside the gene matches. The CDR3, as DNA: TGCGCCAGCAGCCGTGGGACAGGGGAATACTACGAGCAGTACTTC. Protein product: CASSRGTGEYYEQYF.

The chain is built from TRBV6-5 and TRBJ1-5; D not resolved. CDR1 MNHEY and CDR2 SVGAGI come from the germline V gene. CDR3 size: 15 residues. V lost 2 bases and J lost 5, with 13 bases in between. CDR3 nucleotide sequence: TGTGCCAGCAGTTACGCCCCCGGCGGGTATCAGCCCCAGCATTTT. It encodes CASSYAPGGYQPQHF.

This clone was picked up a small number of times. The CDR3 DNA sequence: TGTGCCAGCAGAAAGCCTGCAGGGCCTCAAGAGACCCAGTACTTC. Protein sequence: CASRKPAGPQETQYF. The V and J genes are TRBV2 and TRBJ2-5; possible D gene TRBD1, 5 bases. V lost 6 bases, J lost 2 bases, and 16 bases lay in between. Germline V CDR1 and CDR2: SNHLY, FYNNEI. The CDR3 extends over 15 amino acids.